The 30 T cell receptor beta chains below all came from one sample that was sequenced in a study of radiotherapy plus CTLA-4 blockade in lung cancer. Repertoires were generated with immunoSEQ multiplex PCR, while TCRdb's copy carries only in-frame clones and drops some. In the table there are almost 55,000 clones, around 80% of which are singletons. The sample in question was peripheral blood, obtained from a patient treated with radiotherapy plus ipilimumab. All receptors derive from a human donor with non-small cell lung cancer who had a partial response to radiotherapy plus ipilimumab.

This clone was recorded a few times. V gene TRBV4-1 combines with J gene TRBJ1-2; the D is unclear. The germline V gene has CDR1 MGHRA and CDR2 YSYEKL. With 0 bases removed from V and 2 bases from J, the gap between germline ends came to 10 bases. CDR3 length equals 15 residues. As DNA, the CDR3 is TGCGCCAGCAGCCAAGATATAAAAGAGAACTATGGCTACACCTTC. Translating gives CASSQDIKENYGYTF.

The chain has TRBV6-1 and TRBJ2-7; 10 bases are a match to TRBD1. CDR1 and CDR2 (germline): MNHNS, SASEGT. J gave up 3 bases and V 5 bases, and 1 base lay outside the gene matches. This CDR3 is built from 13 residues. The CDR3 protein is CASSRDRGYEQYF. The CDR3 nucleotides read TGTGCCAGCAGTCGGGACAGGGGCTACGAGCAGTACTTC.

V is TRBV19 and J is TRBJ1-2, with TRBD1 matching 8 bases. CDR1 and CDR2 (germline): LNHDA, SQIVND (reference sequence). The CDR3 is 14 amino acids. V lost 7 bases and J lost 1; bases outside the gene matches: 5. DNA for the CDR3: TGTGCCAGTACAGGGGGCACCTTTAACTATGGCTACACCTTC. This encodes CASTGGTFNYGYTF.

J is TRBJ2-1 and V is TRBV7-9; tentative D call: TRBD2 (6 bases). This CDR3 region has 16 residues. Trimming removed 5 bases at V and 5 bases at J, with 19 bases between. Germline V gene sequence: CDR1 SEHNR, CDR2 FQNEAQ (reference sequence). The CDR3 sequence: CASSKDAGTSNNEQFF. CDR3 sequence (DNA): TGTGCCAGCAGCAAAGACGCCGGGACTTCGAACAATGAGCAGTTCTTC.

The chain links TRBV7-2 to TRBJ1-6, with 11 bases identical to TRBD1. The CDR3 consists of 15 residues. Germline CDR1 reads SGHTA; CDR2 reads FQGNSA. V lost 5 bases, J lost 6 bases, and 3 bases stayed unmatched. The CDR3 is CASSPGTGGNSPLHF. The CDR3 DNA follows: TGTGCCAGCAGCCCCGGGACAGGGGGTAATTCACCCCTCCACTTT. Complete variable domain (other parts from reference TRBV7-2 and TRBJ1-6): GAGVSQSPSNKVTEKGKDVELRCDPISGHTALYWYRQSLGQGLEFLIYFQGNSAPDKSGLPSDRFSAERTGGSVSTLTIQRTQQEDSAVYLCASSPGTGGNSPLHFGNGTRLTVT.

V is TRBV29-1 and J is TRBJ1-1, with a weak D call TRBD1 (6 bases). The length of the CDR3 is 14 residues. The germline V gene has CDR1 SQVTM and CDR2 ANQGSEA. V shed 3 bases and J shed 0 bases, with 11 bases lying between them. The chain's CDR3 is CSVEGALMNTEAFF. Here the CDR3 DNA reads TGCAGCGTTGAGGGGGCCCTTATGAACACTGAAGCTTTCTTT. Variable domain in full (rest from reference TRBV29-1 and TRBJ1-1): SAVISQKPSRDICQRGTSLTIQCQVDSQVTMMFWYRQQPGQSLTLIATANQGSEATYESGFVIDKFPISRPNLTFSTLTVSNMSPEDSSIYLCSVEGALMNTEAFFGQGTRLTVV.

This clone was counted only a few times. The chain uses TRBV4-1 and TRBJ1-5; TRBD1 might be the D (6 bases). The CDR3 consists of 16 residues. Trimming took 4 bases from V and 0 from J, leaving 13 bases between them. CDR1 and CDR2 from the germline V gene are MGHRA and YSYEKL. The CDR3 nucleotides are TGCGCCAGCAGCCCCAACAGGGACGTTAGCAATCAGCCCCAGCATTTT. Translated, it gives CASSPNRDVSNQPQHF.

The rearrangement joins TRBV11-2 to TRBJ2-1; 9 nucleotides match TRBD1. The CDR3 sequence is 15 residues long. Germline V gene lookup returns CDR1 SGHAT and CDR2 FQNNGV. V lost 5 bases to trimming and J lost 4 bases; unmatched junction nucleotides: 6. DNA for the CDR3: TGTGCCAGCAGCCTCCGACAGGGGGATTACAATGAGCAGTTCTTC. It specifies CASSLRQGDYNEQFF.

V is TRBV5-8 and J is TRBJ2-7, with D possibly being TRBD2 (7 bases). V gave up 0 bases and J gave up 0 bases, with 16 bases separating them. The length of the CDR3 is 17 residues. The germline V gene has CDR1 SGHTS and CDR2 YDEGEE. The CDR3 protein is CASSLEGQAGASYEQYF. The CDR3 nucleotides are TGTGCCAGCAGCTTGGAGGGGCAGGCGGGGGCCTCCTACGAGCAGTACTTC.

CDR3: CASSSKTGGGGEAFF. CDR3 sequence (DNA): TGTGCCAGCAGCTCCAAAACAGGGGGAGGGGGTGAAGCTTTCTTT. The chain has TRBV13 and TRBJ1-1; TRBD1 matches at 8 bases. From germline, CDR1 is PRHDT and CDR2 FYEKMQ (reference sequence). The J segment lost 7 bases and the V segment lost 4 bases, leaving 11 bases of the junction unmatched. The CDR3 is 15 amino acids. Looking up the rest from reference TRBV13 and TRBJ1-1 gives the full variable domain: AAGVIQSPRHLIKEKRETATLKCYPIPRHDTVYWYQQGPGQDPQFLISFYEKMQSDKGSIPDRFSAQQFSDYHSELNMSSLELGDSALYFCASSSKTGGGGEAFFGQGTRLTVV.

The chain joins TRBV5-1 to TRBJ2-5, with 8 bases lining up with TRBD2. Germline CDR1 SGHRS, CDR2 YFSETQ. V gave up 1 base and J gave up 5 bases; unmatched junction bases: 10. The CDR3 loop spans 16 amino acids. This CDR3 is CASSLSPGLGAETQYF. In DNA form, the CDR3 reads TGCGCCAGCAGCTTGTCCCCGGGACTAGGGGCCGAGACCCAGTACTTC. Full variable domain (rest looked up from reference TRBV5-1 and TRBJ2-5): KAGVTQTPRYLIKTRGQQVTLSCSPISGHRSVSWYQQTPGQGLQFLFEYFSETQRNKGNFPGRFSGRQFSNSRSEMNVSTLELGDSALYLCASSLSPGLGAETQYFGPGTRLLVL.

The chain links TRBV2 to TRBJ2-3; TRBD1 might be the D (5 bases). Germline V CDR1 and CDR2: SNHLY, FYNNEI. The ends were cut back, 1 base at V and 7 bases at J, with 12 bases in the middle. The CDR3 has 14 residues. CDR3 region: CASSEDGDSHTQYF. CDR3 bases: TGTGCCAGCAGTGAAGACGGTGACAGCCATACGCAGTATTTT.

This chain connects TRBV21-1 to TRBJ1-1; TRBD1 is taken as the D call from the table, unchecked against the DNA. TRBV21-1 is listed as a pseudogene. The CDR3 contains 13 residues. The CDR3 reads CASSKWGRTEAFF. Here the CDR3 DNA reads TGTGCCAGCAGCAAGTGGGGGCGAACTGAAGCTTTCTTT.

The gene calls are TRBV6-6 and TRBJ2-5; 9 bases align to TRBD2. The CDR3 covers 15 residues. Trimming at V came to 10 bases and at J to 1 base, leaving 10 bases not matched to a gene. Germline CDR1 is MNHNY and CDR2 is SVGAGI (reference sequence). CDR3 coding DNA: TGTGCCACGAGCGGGGATAGCGGGGGCCAAGAGACCCAGTACTTC. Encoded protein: CATSGDSGGQETQYF.

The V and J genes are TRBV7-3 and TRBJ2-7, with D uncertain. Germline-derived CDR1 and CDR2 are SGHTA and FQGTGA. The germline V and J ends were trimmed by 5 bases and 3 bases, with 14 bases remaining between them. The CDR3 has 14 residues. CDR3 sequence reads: CASSKTGSGYEQYF. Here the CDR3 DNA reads TGTGCCAGCAGCAAAACGGGTTCCGGCTACGAGCAGTACTTC.

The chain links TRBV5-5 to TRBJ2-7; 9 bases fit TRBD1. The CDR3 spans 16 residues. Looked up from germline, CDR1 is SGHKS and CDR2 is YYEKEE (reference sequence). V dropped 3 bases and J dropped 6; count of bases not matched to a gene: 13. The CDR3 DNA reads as TGTGCCAGCAGCTCTCCTCCGGGACAGGGTTCGGGCGAGCAGTACTTC. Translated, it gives CASSSPPGQGSGEQYF.

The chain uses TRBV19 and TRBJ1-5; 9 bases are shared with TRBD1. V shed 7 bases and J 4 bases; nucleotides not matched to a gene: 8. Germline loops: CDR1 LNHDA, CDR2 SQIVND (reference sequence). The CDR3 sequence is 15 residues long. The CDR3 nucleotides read TGTGCCAGTACTAAGGGACAGGGCGGGAATCAGCCCCAGCATTTT. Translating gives CASTKGQGGNQPQHF. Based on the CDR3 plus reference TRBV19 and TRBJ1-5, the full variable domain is DGGITQSPKYLFRKEGQNVTLSCEQNLNHDAMYWYRQDPGQGLRLIYYSQIVNDFQKGDIAEGYSVSREKKESFPLTVTSAQKNPTAFYLCASTKGQGGNQPQHFGDGTRLSIL.

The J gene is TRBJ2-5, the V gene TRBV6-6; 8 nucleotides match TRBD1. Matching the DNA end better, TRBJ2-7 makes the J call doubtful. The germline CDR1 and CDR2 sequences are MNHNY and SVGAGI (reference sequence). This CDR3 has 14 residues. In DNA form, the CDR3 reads TGTGCCAGCAGCTTTGGGACAGGATCCTACGAGCAGTACTTC. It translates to CASSFGTGSYEQYF.

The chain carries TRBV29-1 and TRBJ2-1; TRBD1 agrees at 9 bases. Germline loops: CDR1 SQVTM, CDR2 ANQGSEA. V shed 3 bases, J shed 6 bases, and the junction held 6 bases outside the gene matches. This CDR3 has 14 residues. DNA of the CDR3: TGCAGCGTTGAGGGACAGGGTCCGGGCAATGAGCAGTTCTTC. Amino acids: CSVEGQGPGNEQFF.

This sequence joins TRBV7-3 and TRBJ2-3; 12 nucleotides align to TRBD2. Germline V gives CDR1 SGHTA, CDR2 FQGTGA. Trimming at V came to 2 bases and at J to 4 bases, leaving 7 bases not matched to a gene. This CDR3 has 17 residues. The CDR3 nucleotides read TGTGCCAGCAGCTTACCCCGACTAGCGGGGGAACCAGATACGCAGTATTTT. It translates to CASSLPRLAGEPDTQYF.

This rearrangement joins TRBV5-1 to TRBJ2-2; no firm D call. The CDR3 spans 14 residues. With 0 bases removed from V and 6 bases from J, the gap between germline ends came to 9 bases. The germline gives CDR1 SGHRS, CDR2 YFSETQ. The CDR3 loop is CASSLGMSSGELFF. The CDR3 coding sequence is TGCGCCAGCAGCTTGGGAATGAGTTCCGGGGAGCTGTTTTTT.

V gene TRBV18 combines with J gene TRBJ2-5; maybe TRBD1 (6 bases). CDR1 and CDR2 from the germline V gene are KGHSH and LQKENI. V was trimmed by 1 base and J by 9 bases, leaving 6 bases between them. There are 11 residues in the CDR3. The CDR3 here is CASSPQGAQYF. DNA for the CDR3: TGTGCCAGCTCACCACAGGGGGCCCAGTACTTC.

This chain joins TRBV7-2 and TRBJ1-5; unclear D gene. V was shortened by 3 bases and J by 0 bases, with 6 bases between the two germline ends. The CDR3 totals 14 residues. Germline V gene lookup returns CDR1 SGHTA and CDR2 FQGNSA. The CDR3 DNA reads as TGTGCCAGCAGCTTCGCAGATAGCAATCAGCCCCAGCATTTT. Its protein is CASSFADSNQPQHF. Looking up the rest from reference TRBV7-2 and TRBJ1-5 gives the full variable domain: GAGVSQSPSNKVTEKGKDVELRCDPISGHTALYWYRQSLGQGLEFLIYFQGNSAPDKSGLPSDRFSAERTGGSVSTLTIQRTQQEDSAVYLCASSFADSNQPQHFGDGTRLSIL.

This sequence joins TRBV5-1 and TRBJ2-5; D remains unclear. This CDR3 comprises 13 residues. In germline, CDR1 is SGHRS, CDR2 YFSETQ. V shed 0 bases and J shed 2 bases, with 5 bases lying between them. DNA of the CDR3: TGCGCCAGCAGCTTGGGAGAGCAAGAGACCCAGTACTTC. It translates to CASSLGEQETQYF.

The CDR3, as DNA: TGTGCCAGCAGCGCGGTCGGGGGGGGGTCAGATACGCAGTATTTT. Residues: CASSAVGGGSDTQYF. V is TRBV9 and J is TRBJ2-3; 8 bases agree with TRBD2. V was clipped by 3 bases and J by 4 bases; unmatched bases: 7. Germline-derived CDR1 and CDR2 are SGDLS and YYNGEE. The length of the CDR3 is 15 residues.

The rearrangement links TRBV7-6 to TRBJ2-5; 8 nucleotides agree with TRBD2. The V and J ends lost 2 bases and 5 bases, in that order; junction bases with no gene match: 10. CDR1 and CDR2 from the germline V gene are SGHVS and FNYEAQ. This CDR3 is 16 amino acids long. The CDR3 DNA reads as TGTGCCAGCAGCTTACGGGGGGGGGATTCCGGGGAGACCCAGTACTTC. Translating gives CASSLRGGDSGETQYF.

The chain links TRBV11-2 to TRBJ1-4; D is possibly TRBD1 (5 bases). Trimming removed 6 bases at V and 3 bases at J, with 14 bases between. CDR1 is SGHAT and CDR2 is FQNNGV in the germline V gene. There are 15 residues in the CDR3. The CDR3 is CASSWPGLSNEKLFF. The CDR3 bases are TGTGCCAGCAGTTGGCCGGGACTGTCTAATGAAAAACTGTTTTTT.

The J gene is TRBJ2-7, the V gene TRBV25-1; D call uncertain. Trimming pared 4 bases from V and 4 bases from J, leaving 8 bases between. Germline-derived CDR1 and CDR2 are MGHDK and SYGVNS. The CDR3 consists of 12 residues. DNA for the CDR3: TGTGCCAGCAGTGCTTCCGGGTACGAGCAGTACTTC. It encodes CASSASGYEQYF.

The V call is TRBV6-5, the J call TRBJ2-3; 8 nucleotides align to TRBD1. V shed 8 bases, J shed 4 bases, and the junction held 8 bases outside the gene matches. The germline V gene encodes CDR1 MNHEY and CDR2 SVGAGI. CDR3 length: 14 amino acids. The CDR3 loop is CASRDRGPPDTQYF. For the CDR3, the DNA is TGTGCCAGCCGAGACAGGGGCCCTCCAGATACGCAGTATTTT.

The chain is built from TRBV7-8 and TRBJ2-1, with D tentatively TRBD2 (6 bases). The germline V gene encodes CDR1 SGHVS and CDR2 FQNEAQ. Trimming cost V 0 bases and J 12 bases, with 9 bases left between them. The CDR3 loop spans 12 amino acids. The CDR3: CASSLAVGGQFF. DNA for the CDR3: TGTGCCAGCAGCTTAGCCGTGGGGGGGCAGTTCTTC.